These 17 T cell receptor beta chains were all obtained from the same sample, sequenced in a study of beta chain features in type 1 diabetes. For these TCRs, the target antigens are not known. Whole-study results and caveats: Shortening of TCRB CDR3s, moderate but significant, appeared in all four CD4+ subsets of Type 1 diabetes patients.

All of the isolated RNA was reverse transcribed, so expressed TCRB transcripts were sequenced. Here immunoSEQ multiplex PCR was the method, and the copy in TCRdb shows in-frame clones only, minus some. The sample lists roughly 300,000 clones, 14% occurring once. Material for sequencing was naive CD4+ T cells from blood. All receptors come from a man younger than 40 with type 1 diabetes.

The V call is TRBV5-1, the J call TRBJ2-3; 7 nucleotides line up with TRBD1. V gave up 4 bases and J gave up 3 bases; unmatched junction bases: 8. The V gene's germline CDR1 is SGHRS and CDR2 YFSETQ. The CDR3 is made up of 15 amino acids. The CDR3 sequence: CASSLTGTATDTQYF. The CDR3 DNA reads TGCGCCAGCAGCCTTACCGGGACAGCAACAGATACGCAGTATTTT. The full variable domain, in which reference TRBV5-1 and TRBJ2-3 provide the parts outside the CDR3, is KAGVTQTPRYLIKTRGQQVTLSCSPISGHRSVSWYQQTPGQGLQFLFEYFSETQRNKGNFPGRFSGRQFSNSRSEMNVSTLELGDSALYLCASSLTGTATDTQYFGPGTRLTVL.

This clone was seen a few times. V is TRBV6-5 and J is TRBJ2-7; D not certain. The CDR3 consists of 14 residues. Trimming stripped 0 bases from V and 0 bases from J, with 6 bases between. The germline gives CDR1 MNHEY, CDR2 SVGAGI. CDR3 sequence (DNA): TGTGCCAGCAGTTACTCTGTCGGCTCCTACGAGCAGTACTTC. Amino acids: CASSYSVGSYEQYF.

The chain couples TRBV11-2 to TRBJ2-3, with 12 positions matching TRBD2. The germline V gene encodes CDR1 SGHAT and CDR2 FQNNGV. CDR3 length equals 16 residues. V lost 5 bases to trimming and J lost 6 bases; unmatched junction nucleotides: 9. The DNA of the CDR3 is TGTGCCAGCAGCCTACTGACTAGCGGGAGAACTGATACGCAGTATTTT. Amino acid sequence: CASSLLTSGRTDTQYF.

The rearrangement uses TRBV5-4 and TRBJ2-2, with 10 bases lining up with TRBD2. V lost 5 bases to trimming and J lost 6 bases; unmatched junction nucleotides: 10. CDR3 length: 16 residues. The germline CDR1 and CDR2 sequences are SGHNT and YYREEE (reference sequence). The CDR3 loop is CASSRTSGIFPGELFF. The CDR3 bases are TGTGCCAGCAGTCGAACTAGCGGGATATTCCCCGGGGAGCTGTTTTTT.

A few counts support this clone. The chain couples TRBV2 to TRBJ1-5; tentative D call: TRBD1 (6 bases). The V gene lost 8 bases and the J gene lost 0 bases, with 14 bases spanning the gap. Looked up from germline, CDR1 is SNHLY and CDR2 is FYNNEI. The CDR3 is made up of 15 amino acids. CDR3 nucleotide sequence: TGTGCCAGCTTAATGGACAGAATTAGCAATCAGCCCCAGCATTTT. Translated, it gives CASLMDRISNQPQHF.

Details on this clone: At one of its ends the junction is not consistent with the germline gene, which may arise from a read error. The V and J genes are TRBV7-7 and TRBJ2-5, with TRBD2 as a possible D gene (5 bases). CDR1 SSHAT and CDR2 FNYEAQ come from the germline V gene (reference sequence). CDR3 length: 13 residues. The CDR3 bases are TGTGCTAGCAGCATTACTAGCCAAGAGACCCAGTACTTC. It encodes CASSITSQETQYF.

Only a few counts were recorded for this clone. The V and J genes are TRBV7-2 and TRBJ1-5, with 7 bases matching TRBD1. The ends lost 4 bases at V and 7 bases at J; junction bases unmatched: 7. CDR1 is SGHTA, CDR2 FQGNSA, per germline. The CDR3 runs 14 residues. CDR3 sequence reads: CASSYRGGQQPQHF. CDR3 DNA sequence: TGTGCCAGCAGCTACAGGGGAGGTCAGCAGCCCCAGCATTTT.

The rearrangement uses TRBV18 and TRBJ1-1, with a tentative D call TRBD1 (6 bases). The CDR3 is 14 amino acids. Germline lookup yields CDR1 KGHSH and CDR2 LQKENI. V lost 5 bases and J 5 bases, leaving 15 bases between the germline ends. CDR3 sequence (DNA): TGTGCCAGCTCAACTCAACATCAGGGGACTGAAGCTTTCTTT. Its translation is CASSTQHQGTEAFF.

The chain employs TRBV19 and TRBJ2-1; D is ambiguous. From germline, CDR1 is LNHDA and CDR2 SQIVND (reference sequence). The CDR3 has 12 amino acids. Trimming removed 1 base at V and 7 bases at J, with 5 bases between. The DNA for the CDR3 is TGTGCCAGTAGTATAGGTCGGAATGAGCAGTTCTTC. Protein sequence: CASSIGRNEQFF.

This sequence joins TRBV27 and TRBJ2-7; possible D gene TRBD2, 6 bases. V was trimmed by 4 bases and J by 7 bases, leaving 8 bases between them. Germline CDR1 MNHEY, CDR2 SMNVEV (reference sequence). This CDR3 has 11 residues. The CDR3 is CASSSRGEQYF. The CDR3 DNA reads TGTGCCAGCAGTTCCCGGGGGGAGCAGTACTTC.

A few counts support this clone. The chain is built from TRBV28 and TRBJ2-3; 7 bases match TRBD1. V dropped 2 bases and J dropped 0; count of bases not matched to a gene: 5. Germline V gene data show CDR1 as MDHEN and CDR2 as SYDVKM. The CDR3 covers 16 residues. CDR3 nucleotides: TGTGCCAGCAGTTTAACAGGGGCCCTTAGCACAGATACGCAGTATTTT. Protein sequence: CASSLTGALSTDTQYF.

This chain uses TRBV28 with TRBJ2-7; 7 bases are a match to TRBD1. The CDR3 is 15 residues long. V gave up 6 bases and J gave up 3 bases; unmatched junction bases: 11. Looked up from germline, CDR1 is MDHEN and CDR2 is SYDVKM. CDR3 residues: CASRSGTADYYEQYF. Written as DNA, the CDR3 is TGTGCCAGCAGATCCGGGACAGCCGATTACTACGAGCAGTACTTC.

This clone was detected only a few times. This chain connects TRBV29-1 to TRBJ2-3; D is unresolved. Germline V CDR1 and CDR2: SQVTM, ANQGSEA. The length of the CDR3 is 17 residues. The V gene lost 2 bases and the J gene lost 0 bases, with 18 bases spanning the gap. This CDR3 is CSVERRMASPSTDTQYF. Written as DNA, the CDR3 is TGCAGCGTTGAAAGGAGAATGGCCTCGCCTAGCACAGATACGCAGTATTTT.

This clone was observed a few times. At one end the junction does not follow the germline gene, possibly because of a read error. The J gene is TRBJ2-1, the V gene TRBV7-7; perhaps TRBD2 as D (6 bases). This CDR3 spans 15 amino acids. In germline, CDR1 is SSHAT, CDR2 FNYEAQ (reference sequence). The chain's CDR3 is CASSLGVGGSNEQFF. As DNA, the CDR3 is TGTGCTAGCAGCTTAGGGGTGGGGGGTAGTAATGAGCAGTTCTTC. The complete variable domain, with remaining parts taken from reference TRBV7-7 and TRBJ2-1, reads GAGVSQSPRYKVTKRGQDVTLRCDPISSHATLYWYQQALGQGPEFLTYFNYEAQPDKSGLPSDRFSAERPEGSISTLTIQRTEQRDSAMYRCASSLGVGGSNEQFFGPGTRLTVL.

V usage is TRBV7-2 and J usage is TRBJ2-7, with 12 bases fitting TRBD2. Germline lookup yields CDR1 SGHTA and CDR2 FQGNSA. The CDR3 loop spans 17 amino acids. J was trimmed by 3 bases and V by 5 bases; bases with no gene match: 11. For the CDR3, the DNA is TGTGCCAGCAGCAGACGGACTAGCGGGACGGTGAGCTACGAGCAGTACTTC. It yields the protein CASSRRTSGTVSYEQYF.

V is TRBV5-1 and J is TRBJ2-1; possible D gene TRBD1, 5 bases. V shed 0 bases and J shed 3 bases, with 13 bases lying between them. The CDR3 runs to 16 residues. Germline CDR1 SGHRS, CDR2 YFSETQ. The CDR3 DNA reads TGCGCCAGCAGCTTGGCCGGCAGGGTCAGCTACAATGAGCAGTTCTTC. Translating it yields CASSLAGRVSYNEQFF.

The chain joins TRBV7-8 to TRBJ2-1, with D possibly being TRBD1 (6 bases). The V gene lost 5 bases and the J gene lost 6 bases, with 14 bases spanning the gap. Germline lookup yields CDR1 SGHVS and CDR2 FQNEAQ. The length of the CDR3 is 14 residues. CDR3 DNA sequence: TGTGCCAGCAGCCCCTACAGGGTCCCCAATGAGCAGTTCTTC. Encoded protein: CASSPYRVPNEQFF. The complete variable domain, with remaining parts taken from reference TRBV7-8 and TRBJ2-1, reads GAGVSQSPRYKVAKRGQDVALRCDPISGHVSLFWYQQALGQGPEFLTYFQNEAQLDKSGLPSDRFFAERPEGSVSTLKIQRTQQEDSAVYLCASSPYRVPNEQFFGPGTRLTVL.